This T cell receptor beta chain was observed in a study of neurological immune-mediated disorders. CDR1 is KGHDR, CDR2 SFDVKD, per germline. V lost 5 bases to trimming and J lost 6 bases, with 19 bases between them. CDR3 length: 16 residues. Findings and limits, study-wide: While HTLV-1-associated myelopathy showed the greatest TCR clonal expansion, multiple sclerosis showed the least, falling below healthy controls.

TCRdb ran MiXCR on the 5' RACE reads and lists one entry per CDR3 protein. Of roughly 62,000 distinct CDR3 sequences listed, less than 4% are singletons. This clonotype has at least ten counts. Its matching antigen is unknown. This sequence originates from a woman in her forties or fifties with multiple sclerosis. The rearrangement joins TRBV24-1 to TRBJ2-1; a weak D match, TRBD1 (6 bases). Sample: PBMCs. CDR3 region: CATSAPSGAGGNEQFF. The CDR3 nucleotides are TGTGCCACCAGTGCTCCGTCAGGGGCGGGCGGCAATGAGCAGTTCTTC.